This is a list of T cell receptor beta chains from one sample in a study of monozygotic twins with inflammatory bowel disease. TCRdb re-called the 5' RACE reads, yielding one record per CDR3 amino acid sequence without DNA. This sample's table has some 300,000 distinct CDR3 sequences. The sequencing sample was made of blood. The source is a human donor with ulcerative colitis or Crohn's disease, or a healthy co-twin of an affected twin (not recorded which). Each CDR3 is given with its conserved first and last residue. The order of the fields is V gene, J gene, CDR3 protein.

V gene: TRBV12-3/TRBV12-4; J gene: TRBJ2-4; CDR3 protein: CASTQGPNIQYF
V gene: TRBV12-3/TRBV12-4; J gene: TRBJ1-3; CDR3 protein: CASSLNSGNTIYF
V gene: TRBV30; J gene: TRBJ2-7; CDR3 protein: CAWSVWGTAYEQYF
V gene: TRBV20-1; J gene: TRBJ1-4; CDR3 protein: CSASGGARKNEKLFF
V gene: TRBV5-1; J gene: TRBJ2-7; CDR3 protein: CASSLNLAGFEQYF
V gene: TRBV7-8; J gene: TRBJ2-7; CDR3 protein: CASSIEGGYYEQYF
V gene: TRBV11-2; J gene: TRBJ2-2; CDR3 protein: CASSFLIGDTGELFF
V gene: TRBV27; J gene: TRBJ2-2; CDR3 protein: CASSLRRPQNTGELFF
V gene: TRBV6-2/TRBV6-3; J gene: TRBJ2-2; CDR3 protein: CASSYPRGTLNTGEPFF
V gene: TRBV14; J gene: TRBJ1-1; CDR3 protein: CASSQVPFRFGVKAFF
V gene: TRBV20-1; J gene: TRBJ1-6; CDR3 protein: CSARANRDRGVSYNSPLHF
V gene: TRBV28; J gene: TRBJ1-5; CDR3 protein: CASSPITGRGRNQPQHF
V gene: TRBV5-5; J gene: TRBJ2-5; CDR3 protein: CASSFGLNQETQYF
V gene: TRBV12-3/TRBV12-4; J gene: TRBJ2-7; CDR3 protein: CASRQGVEVYEQYF
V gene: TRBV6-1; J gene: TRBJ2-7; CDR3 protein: CATVRRPGQGSYEQYF
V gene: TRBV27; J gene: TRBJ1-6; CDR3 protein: CASSRRGEGNSPLHF
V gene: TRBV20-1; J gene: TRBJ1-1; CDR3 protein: CSARAGHPNTEAFF
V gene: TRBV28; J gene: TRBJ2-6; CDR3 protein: CASSLRGSPSGANVLTF
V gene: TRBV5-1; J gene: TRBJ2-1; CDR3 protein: CASSGTSGSVGEQFF
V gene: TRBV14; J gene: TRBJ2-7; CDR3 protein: CASSQVRREQYF
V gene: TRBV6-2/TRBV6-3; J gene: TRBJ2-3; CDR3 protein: CASSSTTTTREVVRDTQYF
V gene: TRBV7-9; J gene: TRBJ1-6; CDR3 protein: CASSLGSVSPLHF